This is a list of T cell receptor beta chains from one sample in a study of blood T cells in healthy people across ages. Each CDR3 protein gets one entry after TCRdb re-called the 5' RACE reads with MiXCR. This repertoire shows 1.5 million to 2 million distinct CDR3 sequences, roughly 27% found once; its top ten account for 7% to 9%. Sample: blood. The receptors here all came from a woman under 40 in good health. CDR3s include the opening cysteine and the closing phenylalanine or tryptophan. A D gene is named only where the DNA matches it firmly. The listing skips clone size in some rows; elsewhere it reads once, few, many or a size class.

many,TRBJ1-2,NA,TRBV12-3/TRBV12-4,TGTGCCAGCAGTTCCGCCAGAAGGACAGCCTATGGCTACACCTTC,CASSSARRTAYGYTF
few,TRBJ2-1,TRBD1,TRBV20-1,TGCAGTGCTGGACGGACAGGGAAGTACAATGAGCAGTTCTTC,CSAGRTGKYNEQFF
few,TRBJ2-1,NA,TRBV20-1,TGCAGTGCTCCCTCGGTGGCCCTCTCCTACAATGAGCAGTTCTTC,CSAPSVALSYNEQFF
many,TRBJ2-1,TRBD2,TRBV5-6,TGTGCCAGCAGCCTCCGAGCGGGAGGTTACAATGAGCAGTTCTTC,CASSLRAGGYNEQFF
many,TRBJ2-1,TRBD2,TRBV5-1,TGCGCCAGCAGCCCACGGACTAGCGGGGGAAGCTCCTACAATGAGCAGTTCTTC,CASSPRTSGGSSYNEQFF
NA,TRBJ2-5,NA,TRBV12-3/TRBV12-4,TGTGCCAGCAGTTTAACAGGGATGACGCAAGAGACCCAGTACTTC,CASSLTGMTQETQYF
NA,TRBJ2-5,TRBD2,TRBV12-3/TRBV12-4,TGTGCCAGCAGTTTAAGGGGGGGAGCGGGGGTTCGGGAGACCCCGTACTTC,CASSLRGGAGVRETPYF
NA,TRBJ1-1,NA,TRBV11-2,TGTGCCAGCAGCTTAGATCCCCAGGTCTGCACTGAAGCTTTCTTT,CASSLDPQVCTEAFF
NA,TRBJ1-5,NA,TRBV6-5,TGTGCCAGCAGCCACGGCGGGTGGGGTCAGCCCCAGCATTTT,CASSHGGWGQPQHF
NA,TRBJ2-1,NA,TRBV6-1,TGTGCCAGTTACGAGGGGGGGGAATACAATGAGCAGTTCTTC,CASYEGGEYNEQFF
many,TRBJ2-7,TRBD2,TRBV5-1,TGCGCCAGCAGCCCAGGACTAGCGGGAGGGCCGGTCCACGAGCAGTACTTC,CASSPGLAGGPVHEQYF
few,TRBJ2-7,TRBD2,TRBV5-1,TGCGCCAGCAGCTTGGGGACTAGCTCTAATCTCCCGTACGAGCAGTACTTC,CASSLGTSSNLPYEQYF
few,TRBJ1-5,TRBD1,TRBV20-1,TGCAGTGCGCTACCTCGACAGGGAAGCAATCAGCCCCAGCATTTT,CSALPRQGSNQPQHF
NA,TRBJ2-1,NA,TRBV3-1,TGTGCCAGCAGCCTCGGGGCAGGCAATGTGCAGTTCTTC,CASSLGAGNVQFF
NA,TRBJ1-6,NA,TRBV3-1,TGTGCCAGCAGCCCGACGGGGACCACAGGGCCGTATAATTCACCCCTCCACTTT,CASSPTGTTGPYNSPLHF